The 21 T cell receptor beta chains below all came from one sample that was sequenced in a study of regulatory T cells in long-lasting Graves disease. As to time point: newly diagnosed GD, antithyroid drugs for less than 3 months. The TCR library was prepared using RNA isolated from PBMCs. Libraries of TCR beta came from iRepertoire HTBI primers plus Arm-PCR of CDR3 regions. Each CDR3 protein gets one entry after TCRdb re-called the multiplex PCR reads with MiXCR. The data hold 450,000 to 650,000 distinct CDR3 sequences, with 15% to 20% observed a single time. These data are also associated with another study on T cells in Graves' hyperthyroidism and ophthalmopathy.

This material consisted of peripheral blood mononuclear cells (PBMCs), taken at new diagnosis, from a patient treated with antithyroid drugs. All receptors come from a woman in her forties or fifties with Graves disease.

This clonotype was counted many times. The rearrangement uses TRBV2 and TRBJ1-2; D unclear. This CDR3 comprises 16 residues. In germline, CDR1 is SNHLY, CDR2 FYNNEI. Between the trimmed V and J ends, which lost 2 bases and 4 bases, there was a span of 17 bases. CDR3 nucleotide sequence: TGTGCCAGCAGTGAATTGCAAGGGCAGTTCGGCTATGGCTACACCTTC. Translating it yields CASSELQGQFGYGYTF. Complete variable domain (other parts from reference TRBV2 and TRBJ1-2): EPEVTQTPSHQVTQMGQEVILRCVPISNHLYFYWYRQILGQKVEFLVSFYNNEISEKSEIFDDQFSVERPDGSNFTLKIRSTKLEDSAMYFCASSELQGQFGYGYTFGSGTRLTVV.

This rearrangement joins TRBV5-1 to TRBJ2-2; 13 bases are a match to TRBD2. J gave up 5 bases and V 4 bases, and 2 bases lay outside the gene matches. Germline CDR1 and CDR2: SGHRS and YFSETQ. This CDR3 spans 15 amino acids. CDR3 sequence (DNA): TGCGCCAGCAGCGCGGGACTAGCGGGGACCGGGGAGCTGTTTTTT. The encoded protein is CASSAGLAGTGELFF.

This clonotype was picked up many times. This rearrangement joins TRBV11-3 to TRBJ2-3; 12 bases match TRBD2. The CDR3 is 17 amino acids. Trimming at V came to 5 bases and at J to 2 bases, leaving 8 bases not matched to a gene. The germline V gene encodes CDR1 SGHNT and CDR2 YENEEA. In nucleotides, the CDR3 is TGTGCCAGCAGCGCCCGACTAGCGGGGGAGGTCACAGATACGCAGTATTTT. Protein sequence: CASSARLAGEVTDTQYF.

This clonotype was recorded at least ten times. The chain is built from TRBV27 and TRBJ2-3; no reliable D call. The CDR3 consists of 14 residues. V was clipped by 2 bases and J by 2 bases, with 8 bases between them. CDR1 is MNHEY, CDR2 SMNVEV, per germline (reference sequence). The CDR3 loop is CASSLAGLTDTQYF. Here the CDR3 DNA reads TGTGCCAGCAGTTTAGCAGGCCTCACAGATACGCAGTATTTT.

This chain joins TRBV9 and TRBJ2-5; the D is unclear. V lost 3 bases, J lost 5 bases, and 8 bases lay in between. This CDR3 contains 12 residues. The germline V gene has CDR1 SGDLS and CDR2 YYNGEE. CDR3 coding DNA: TGTGCCAGCAGCGACTACAAGGAGACCCAGTACTTC. It codes for CASSDYKETQYF.

The chain combines TRBV19 with TRBJ2-5; 8 bases align to TRBD2. After removal of 5 bases from V and 4 bases from J, the junction contained 9 bases not matched to a gene. The length of the CDR3 is 15 residues. Germline loops: CDR1 LNHDA, CDR2 SQIVND (reference sequence). CDR3 sequence: CASSEKAGVGETQYF. The CDR3 DNA is TGTGCCAGTAGTGAAAAAGCGGGGGTGGGAGAGACCCAGTACTTC. The entire variable domain, with the rest obtained from reference TRBV19 and TRBJ2-5, is as follows: DGGITQSPKYLFRKEGQNVTLSCEQNLNHDAMYWYRQDPGQGLRLIYYSQIVNDFQKGDIAEGYSVSREKKESFPLTVTSAQKNPTAFYLCASSEKAGVGETQYFGPGTRLLVL.

This clonotype was recorded a few times. The chain employs TRBV7-2 and TRBJ1-5; D is ambiguous. The CDR3 is made up of 14 amino acids. The V gene's germline CDR1 is SGHTA and CDR2 FQGNSA. V dropped 4 bases and J dropped 6 bases, with 13 bases sitting between them. As DNA, the CDR3 is TGTGCCAGCAGCTACCTTGGGCCGGGTCAGCCCCAGCATTTT. Protein sequence: CASSYLGPGQPQHF.

The gene calls are TRBV7-2 and TRBJ2-2, with 7 bases lining up with TRBD2. The CDR3 has 18 residues. Trimming cost V 3 bases and J 1 base; bases outside gene matches: 11. Per germline, CDR1 SGHTA and CDR2 FQGNSA. CDR3 DNA: TGTGCCAGCAGCTTGGGCCCCCTGCCGGGGGGGAACACCGGGGAGCTGTTTTTT. Residues: CASSLGPLPGGNTGELFF.

In its sample, this clonotype was seen many times. The chain is built from TRBV2 and TRBJ1-2, with TRBD1 matching over 7 bases. The CDR3 is 16 amino acids. Germline CDR1 reads SNHLY; CDR2 reads FYNNEI. V shed 1 base and J 0 bases; nucleotides not matched to a gene: 5. The CDR3 nucleotides are TGTGCCAGCAGTGAAGGCCGGGACAGCTCTAACTATGGCTACACCTTC. Its protein product is CASSEGRDSSNYGYTF.

This sequence joins TRBV27 and TRBJ1-5, with TRBD1 matching over 7 bases. The trim removed 8 bases at V and 1 base at J, leaving 8 bases unmatched. Germline CDR1 and CDR2: MNHEY and SMNVEV (reference sequence). This CDR3 spans 15 amino acids. CDR3 nucleotide sequence: TGTGCCAGCCGAACAGGGGTAGAGAGCAATCAGCCCCAGCATTTT. Protein product: CASRTGVESNQPQHF.

Ten or more counts support this clonotype. The chain links TRBV11-2 to TRBJ1-1; D ambiguous. Per germline, CDR1 SGHAT and CDR2 FQNNGV. The CDR3 runs to 13 residues. Trimming stripped 6 bases from V and 1 base from J, with 9 bases between. DNA for the CDR3: TGTGCCAGCAGGAGTACCAAGAACACTGAAGCTTTCTTT. This gives the protein CASRSTKNTEAFF.

Points on this clonotype: This may arise from a read error, as a much more abundant clone is one base away. The rearrangement links TRBV6-1 to TRBJ1-2; 7 nucleotides agree with TRBD1. The CDR3 runs 13 residues. Germline CDR1 MNHNS, CDR2 SASEGT. CDR3 loop: CASSTTGNYSYTF. CDR3 DNA sequence: TGTGCCAGCAGTACGACAGGGAACTATAGCTACACCTTC.

This clonotype has a handful of counts. The genes are TRBV6-1 and TRBJ1-5; D not certain. CDR3 size: 15 residues. Germline assignment: CDR1 MNHNS and CDR2 SASEGT. Deletions cut 6 bases from V and 0 bases from J, with 12 bases between. CDR3 residues: CASRLTKYSNQPQHF. The DNA for the CDR3 is TGTGCCAGCAGACTGACAAAGTATAGCAATCAGCCCCAGCATTTT.

This clonotype was counted many times. The V and J genes are TRBV12-3 or TRBV12-4 and TRBJ1-1; tentatively, D is TRBD1 (6 bases). Trimming stripped 5 bases from V and 1 base from J, with 11 bases between. CDR3 length: 14 amino acids. The chain's CDR3 is CASSRDIGNTEAFF. The CDR3 DNA sequence: TGTGCCAGCAGTCGGGACATTGGGAACACTGAAGCTTTCTTT.

This clonotype was counted at least ten times. The chain has TRBV18 and TRBJ1-1; no definite D call. V lost 3 bases and J 0 bases, leaving 8 bases between the germline ends. Germline V gives CDR1 KGHSH, CDR2 LQKENI. This CDR3 spans 14 amino acids. CDR3 in amino acids: CASSPGSVNTEAFF. CDR3 bases: TGTGCCAGCTCACCGGGCTCGGTGAACACTGAAGCTTTCTTT.

This clonotype has just a few counts. The CDR3 sequence: CASSLSSGGSTGELFF. The CDR3 region has the DNA TGTGCCAGCAGCCTTTCAAGCGGGGGCTCTACCGGGGAGCTGTTTTTT. V usage is TRBV7-9 and J usage is TRBJ2-2; 8 bases agree with TRBD2. Trimming at V came to 5 bases and at J to 5 bases, leaving 10 bases not matched to a gene. The germline CDR1 and CDR2 sequences are SEHNR and FQNEAQ (reference sequence). The CDR3 extends over 16 amino acids.

This clonotype was seen at least ten times. This chain links TRBV5-1 with TRBJ2-7, with TRBD2 identical over 9 bases. J lost 5 bases, V lost 4 bases, and 10 bases had no gene match. CDR3 length: 15 amino acids. Looked up from germline, CDR1 is SGHRS and CDR2 is YFSETQ. CDR3 amino acids: CASSPPAGGRNEQYF. The CDR3 nucleotides are TGCGCCAGCAGCCCCCCCGCGGGGGGGAGGAACGAGCAGTACTTC.

The chain links TRBV6-2 or TRBV6-3 to TRBJ2-2; the D gene is possibly TRBD1 (5 bases). This CDR3 has 14 amino acids. Germline V gene data show CDR1 as MNHEY and CDR2 as SVGEGT. The V end lost 5 bases, the J end lost 16 bases, and 23 bases lay between the germline ends. The CDR3 loop is CASSLTGTSVDRFF. CDR3 DNA sequence: TGTGCCAGCAGTCTTACAGGAACCTCAGTGGATCGGTTTTTT.

This clonotype has more than one count but fewer than ten. The chain uses TRBV7-9 and TRBJ1-1; 10 bases fit TRBD1. The CDR3 runs 14 residues. V was clipped by 1 base and J by 11 bases; unmatched bases: 7. CDR1 is SEHNR, CDR2 FQNEAQ, per germline (reference sequence). The CDR3: CASSLGGQGVKAFF. CDR3 nucleotide sequence: TGTGCCAGCAGCTTAGGTGGACAGGGGGTAAAGGCTTTCTTT.

The chain recombines TRBV5-4 with TRBJ2-1; 10 bases align to TRBD2. V gave up 0 bases and J gave up 8 bases; unmatched junction bases: 5. The CDR3 is 15 amino acids. The germline V gene has CDR1 SGHNT and CDR2 YYREEE (reference sequence). The DNA of the CDR3 is TGTGCCAGCAGCTTGGCGATAGCGGGGGGCCATGAGCAGTTCTTC. Amino acid sequence: CASSLAIAGGHEQFF.

Of note for this clonotype: One base separates it from a far larger clone, so it is likely a read error. This chain joins TRBV11-1 and TRBJ2-7; TRBD2 matches 7 bases. Germline V gives CDR1 SGHAT, CDR2 FQDESV (reference sequence). This CDR3 comprises 15 residues. Losses at the gene ends were 5 bases for V and 7 bases for J; bases not matched to a gene: 14. The CDR3 loop is CASSDTSEAYNEQYF. In nucleotides, the CDR3 is TGTGCCAGCAGCGATACTAGCGAGGCCTACAATGAGCAGTACTTC.